This T cell receptor (beta chain) was identified in a study of T-cell memory formation after mild COVID-19. Study in general: Clusters of TCRs were largely donor specific. Points from the study as a whole: Contracting clones from day 15 to 85 showed balanced CD4/CD8; later expanders favored CD4+. Prior to infection, memory already included some responding clones, suggesting cross-reactive memory joined.

Libraries for TCRalpha and TCRbeta carried sample barcodes and unique molecular identifiers via 5'RACE. TCRdb reprocessed the 5' RACE reads via MiXCR and lists one record per CDR3 protein. The data contain under 250,000 distinct CDR3 sequences, 15% to 19% of them seen just once; the ten biggest clones take up 2.1%. Comments on this clonotype: No antigen is known for it.

The receptor comes from an adult woman who had mild COVID-19 (a few samples of this study predate the infection). Cell type and time point are not known. The material sequenced was PBMCs or a T cell subset sorted from them (not recorded which).

This CDR3 is CASSRGGWYRAQETQYF. The CDR3 DNA reads as TGCGCCAGCAGCCGCGGAGGGTGGTACAGGGCGCAAGAGACCCAGTACTTC. V and J are TRBV4-1 and TRBJ2-5, with D perhaps assigned TRBD1 or TRBD2 (6 bases each). The CDR3 runs 17 residues. The germline V and J ends were trimmed by 4 bases and 2 bases, with 20 bases remaining between them. Germline V gene lookup returns CDR1 MGHRA and CDR2 YSYEKL.